This T cell receptor beta chain stems from a study of OX40 agonist ivuxolimab in advanced cancers. As for the study in general: Patients received ivuxolimab, an agonistic anti-OX40 (CD134) antibody. Averaging roughly 60 years in age, with a range of about 20 to 90, the cohort was 82.7% male.

Blood got drawn at baseline, again on cycle 4 day 1, and then on cycle 7 day 1. Study-level findings and limits: Partial responders at 0.1-3.0 mg/kg showed near-lowest clonal expansion.

Data came from immunoSEQ multiplex PCR; TCRdb stores just in-frame clones and leaves some out. The table lists approximately 100,000 clones, about 90% of them singletons. With respect to this clone: The antigen is not known.

V was clipped by 8 bases and J by 0 bases, with 7 bases between them. The CDR3 is 13 amino acids. Germline assignment: CDR1 LNHDA and CDR2 SQIVND (reference sequence). The chain is built from TRBV19 and TRBJ2-2, with a possible D match to TRBD2 (5 bases). Sequences were derived from CD4+ or CD8+ T cells sorted from blood, sampled in a trial of the OX40 agonist ivuxolimab. The TCR sequence derives from an adult with an advanced solid tumor such as melanoma, head and neck, liver or kidney cancer. DNA of the CDR3: TGTGCCAGTGGCGGGCCGAACACCGGGGAGCTGTTTTTT. Translation gives CASGGPNTGELFF.